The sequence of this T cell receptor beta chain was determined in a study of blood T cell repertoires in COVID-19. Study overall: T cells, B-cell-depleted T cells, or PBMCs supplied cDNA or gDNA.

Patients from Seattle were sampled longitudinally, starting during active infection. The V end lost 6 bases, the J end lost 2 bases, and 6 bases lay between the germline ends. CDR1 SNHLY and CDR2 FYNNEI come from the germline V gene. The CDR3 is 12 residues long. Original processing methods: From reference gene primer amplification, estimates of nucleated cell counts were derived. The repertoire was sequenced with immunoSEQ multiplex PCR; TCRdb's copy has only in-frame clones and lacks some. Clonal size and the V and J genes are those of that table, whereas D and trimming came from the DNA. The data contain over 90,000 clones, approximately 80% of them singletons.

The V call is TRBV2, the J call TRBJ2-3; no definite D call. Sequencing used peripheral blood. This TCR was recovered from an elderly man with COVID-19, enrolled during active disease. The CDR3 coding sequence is TGTGCCAGCAGGCCCTACACAGATACGCAGTATTTT. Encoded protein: CASRPYTDTQYF.